This TCR beta chain emerged from a study of cytomegalovirus exposure and HLA in healthy donors. The PCR contained 60 Vbeta and 13 Jbeta primers. TCRdb's table, derived via immunoSEQ multiplex PCR, lists solely in-frame clones and lacks some. The data show some 78,000 clones, 74% seen once. V gave up 0 bases and J gave up 8 bases, with 7 bases separating them. The CDR3 runs 11 residues. The germline V gene encodes CDR1 SQVTM and CDR2 ANQGSEA. Sequenced sample: PBMCs. The source is a man aged 35-49 years in good health and CMV-seropositive. The V gene is TRBV29-1, the J gene TRBJ2-5; D gene uncertain. The CDR3 coding sequence is TGCAGCGTTGAAGATGGCATTACCCAGTACTTC. It specifies CSVEDGITQYF.